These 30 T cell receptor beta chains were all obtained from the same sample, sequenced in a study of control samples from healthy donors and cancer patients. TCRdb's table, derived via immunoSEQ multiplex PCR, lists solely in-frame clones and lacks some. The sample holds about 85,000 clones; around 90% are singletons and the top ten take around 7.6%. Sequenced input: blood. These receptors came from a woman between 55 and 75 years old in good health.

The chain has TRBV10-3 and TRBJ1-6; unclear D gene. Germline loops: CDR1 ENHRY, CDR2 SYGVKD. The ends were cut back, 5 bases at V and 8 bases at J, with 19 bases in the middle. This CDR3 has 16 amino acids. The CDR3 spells CAISQRNGGVDSPLHF. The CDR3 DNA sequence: TGTGCCATCAGTCAGCGAAATGGTGGTGTTGATTCACCCCTCCACTTT.

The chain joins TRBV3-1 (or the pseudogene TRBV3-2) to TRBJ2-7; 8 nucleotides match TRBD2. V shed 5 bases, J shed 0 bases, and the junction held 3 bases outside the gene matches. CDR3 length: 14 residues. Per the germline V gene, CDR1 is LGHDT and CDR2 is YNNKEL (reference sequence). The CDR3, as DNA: TGTGCCAGCAGCGAACTAGCGGCCTCCTACGAGCAGTACTTC. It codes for CASSELAASYEQYF.

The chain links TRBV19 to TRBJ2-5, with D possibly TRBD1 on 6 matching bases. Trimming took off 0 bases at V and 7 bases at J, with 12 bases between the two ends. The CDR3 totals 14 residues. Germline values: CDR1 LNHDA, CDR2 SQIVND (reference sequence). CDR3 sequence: CASSIEAGDTTQYF. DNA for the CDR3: TGTGCCAGTAGTATAGAGGCAGGGGATACGACCCAGTACTTC.

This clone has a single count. The CDR3 protein is CASRSVGVDYYGYTF. As DNA, the CDR3 is TGCGCCAGCAGGTCCGTAGGTGTGGATTACTATGGCTACACCTTC. This chain links TRBV5-1 with TRBJ1-2; unclear D gene. CDR1 and CDR2 from the germline V gene are SGHRS and YFSETQ. V was shortened by 5 bases and J by 3 bases, with 17 bases between the two germline ends. This CDR3 spans 15 amino acids.

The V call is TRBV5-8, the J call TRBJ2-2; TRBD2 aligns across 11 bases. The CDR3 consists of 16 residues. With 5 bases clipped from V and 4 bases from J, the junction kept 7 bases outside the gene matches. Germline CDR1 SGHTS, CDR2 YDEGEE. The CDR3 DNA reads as TGTGCCAGCAGAACTAGCGGGAGCGTGGTCACCGGGGAGCTGTTTTTT. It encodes CASRTSGSVVTGELFF. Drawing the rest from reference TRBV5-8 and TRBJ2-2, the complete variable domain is EAGVTQSPTHLIKTRGQQATLRCSPISGHTSVYWYQQALGLGLQFLLWYDEGEERNRGNFPPRFSGRQFPNYSSELNVNALELEDSALYLCASRTSGSVVTGELFFGEGSRLTVL.

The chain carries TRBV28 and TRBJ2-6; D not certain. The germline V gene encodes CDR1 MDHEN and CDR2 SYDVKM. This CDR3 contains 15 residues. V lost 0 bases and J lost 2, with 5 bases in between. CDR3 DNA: TGTGCCAGCAGTTTATGGCTAACTGGGGCCAACGTCCTGACTTTC. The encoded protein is CASSLWLTGANVLTF.

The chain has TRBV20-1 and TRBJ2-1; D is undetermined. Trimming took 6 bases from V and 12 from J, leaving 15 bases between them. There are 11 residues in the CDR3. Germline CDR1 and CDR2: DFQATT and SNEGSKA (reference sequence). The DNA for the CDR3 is TGCAGTGCAATCCGAGCTGACGGGCAGTTCTTC. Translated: CSAIRADGQFF.

CDR3 loop: CASSPRPGGELFF. CDR3 DNA sequence: TGTGCCAGCAGCCCCCGTCCAGGCGGGGAGCTGTTTTTT. V is TRBV3-1 (or the pseudogene TRBV3-2) and J is TRBJ2-2; the D is unclear. Germline assignment: CDR1 LGHDT and CDR2 YNNKEL (reference sequence). V dropped 4 bases and J dropped 7 bases, with 10 bases sitting between them. This CDR3 is built from 13 residues.

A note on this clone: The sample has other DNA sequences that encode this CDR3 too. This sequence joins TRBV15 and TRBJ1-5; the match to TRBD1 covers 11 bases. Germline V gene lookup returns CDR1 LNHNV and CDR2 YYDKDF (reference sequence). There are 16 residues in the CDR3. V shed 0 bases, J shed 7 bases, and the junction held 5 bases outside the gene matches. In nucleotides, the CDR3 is TGTGCCACCAGCAGAGATCGGGGGACAGGGGGGCAGCCCCAGCATTTT. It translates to CATSRDRGTGGQPQHF.

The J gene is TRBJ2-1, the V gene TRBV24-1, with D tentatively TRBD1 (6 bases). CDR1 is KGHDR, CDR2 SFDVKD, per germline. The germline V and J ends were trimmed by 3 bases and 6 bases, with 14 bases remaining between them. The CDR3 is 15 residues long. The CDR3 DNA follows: TGTGCCACCAGTGATCCGCTAACAGGGTTCAATGAGCAGTTCTTC. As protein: CATSDPLTGFNEQFF.

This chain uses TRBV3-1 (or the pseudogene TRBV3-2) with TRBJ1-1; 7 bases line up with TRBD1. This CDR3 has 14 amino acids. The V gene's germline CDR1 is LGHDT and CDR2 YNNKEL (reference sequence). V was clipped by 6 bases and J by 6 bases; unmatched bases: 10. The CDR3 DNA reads TGTGCCAGCAGTTTCACAGGGGCAAGTGCTGAAGCTTTCTTT. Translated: CASSFTGASAEAFF.

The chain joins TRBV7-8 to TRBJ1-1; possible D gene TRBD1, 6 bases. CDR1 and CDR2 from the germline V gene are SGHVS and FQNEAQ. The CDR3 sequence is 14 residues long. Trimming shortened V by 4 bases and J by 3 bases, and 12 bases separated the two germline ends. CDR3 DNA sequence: TGTGCCAGCAGCTACAGACAGGATCACACTGAAGCTTTCTTT. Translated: CASSYRQDHTEAFF.

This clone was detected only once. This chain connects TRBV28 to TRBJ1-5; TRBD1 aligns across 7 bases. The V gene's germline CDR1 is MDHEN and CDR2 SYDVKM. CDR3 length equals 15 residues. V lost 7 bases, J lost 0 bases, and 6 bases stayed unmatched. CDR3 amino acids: CASNSRGYSNQPQHF. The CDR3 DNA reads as TGTGCCAGCAACTCCAGGGGGTATAGCAATCAGCCCCAGCATTTT.

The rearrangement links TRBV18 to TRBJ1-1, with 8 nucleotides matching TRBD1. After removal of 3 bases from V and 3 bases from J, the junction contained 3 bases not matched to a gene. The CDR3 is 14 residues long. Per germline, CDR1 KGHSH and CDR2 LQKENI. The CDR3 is CASSPEQGDTEAFF. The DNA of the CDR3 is TGTGCCAGCTCACCTGAACAGGGGGACACTGAAGCTTTCTTT.

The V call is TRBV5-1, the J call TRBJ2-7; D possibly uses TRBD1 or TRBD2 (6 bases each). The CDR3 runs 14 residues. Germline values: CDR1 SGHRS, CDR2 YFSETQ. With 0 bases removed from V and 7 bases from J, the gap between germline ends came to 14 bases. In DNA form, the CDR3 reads TGCGCCAGCAGCTTGGCCTTGGGGGCGGGGGAGCAGTACTTC. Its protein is CASSLALGAGEQYF.

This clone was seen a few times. CDR3 coding DNA: TGTGCCAGCAGTTACGGGGCCCCAAACACTGAAGCTTTCTTT. Translated: CASSYGAPNTEAFF. The chain uses TRBV6-2 or TRBV6-3 and TRBJ1-1, with a possible D match to TRBD1 (5 bases). CDR3 size: 14 residues. Trimming took 2 bases from V and 2 from J, leaving 9 bases between them. Germline V gives CDR1 MNHEY, CDR2 SVGEGT.

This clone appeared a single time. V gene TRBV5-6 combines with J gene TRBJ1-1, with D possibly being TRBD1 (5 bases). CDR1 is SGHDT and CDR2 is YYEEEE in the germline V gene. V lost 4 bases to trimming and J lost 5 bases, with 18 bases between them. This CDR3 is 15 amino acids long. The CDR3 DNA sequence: TGTGCCAGCAGCACTGGACACTTGAGACGAACTGAAGCTTTCTTT. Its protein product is CASSTGHLRRTEAFF.

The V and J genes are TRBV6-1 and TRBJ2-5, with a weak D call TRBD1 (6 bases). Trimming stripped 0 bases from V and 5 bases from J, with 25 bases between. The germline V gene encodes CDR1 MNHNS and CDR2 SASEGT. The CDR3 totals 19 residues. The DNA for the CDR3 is TGTGCCAGCAGTGAAGCGCTTCGAACGGCTCAGGGGCCCCGGGAGACCCAGTACTTC. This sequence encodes CASSEALRTAQGPRETQYF.

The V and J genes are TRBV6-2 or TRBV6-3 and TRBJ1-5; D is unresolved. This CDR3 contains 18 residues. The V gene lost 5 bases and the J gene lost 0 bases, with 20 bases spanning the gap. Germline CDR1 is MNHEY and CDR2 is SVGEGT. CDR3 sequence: CASSASQQSLVSNQPQHF. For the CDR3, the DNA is TGTGCCAGCAGTGCCAGCCAACAGAGCTTAGTTAGCAATCAGCCCCAGCATTTT.

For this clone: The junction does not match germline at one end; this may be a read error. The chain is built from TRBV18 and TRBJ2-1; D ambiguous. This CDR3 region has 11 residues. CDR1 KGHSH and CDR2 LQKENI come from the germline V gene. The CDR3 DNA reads TGTGCCACCCGTACCTACGATGAGCAGTTCTTC. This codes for CATRTYDEQFF.

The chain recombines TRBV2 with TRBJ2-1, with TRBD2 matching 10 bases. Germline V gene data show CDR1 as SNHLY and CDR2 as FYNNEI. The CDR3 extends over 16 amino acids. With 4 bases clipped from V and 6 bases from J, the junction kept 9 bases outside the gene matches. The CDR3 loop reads CASSARGLAGVNEQFF. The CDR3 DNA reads TGTGCCAGCAGTGCTAGAGGGCTAGCGGGGGTCAATGAGCAGTTCTTC.

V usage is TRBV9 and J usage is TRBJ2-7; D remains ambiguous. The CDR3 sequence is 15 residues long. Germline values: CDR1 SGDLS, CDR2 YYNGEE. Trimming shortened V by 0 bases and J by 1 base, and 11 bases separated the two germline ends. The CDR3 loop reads CASSVGRLGSYEQYF. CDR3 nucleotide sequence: TGTGCCAGCAGCGTAGGGCGGCTAGGTTCCTACGAGCAGTACTTC.

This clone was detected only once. CDR3 coding DNA: TGTGCCAGCAGCCCCGGGAGGGACACCGGGGAGCTGTTTTTT. It codes for CASSPGRDTGELFF. The V call is TRBV5-6, the J call TRBJ2-2; 8 bases map to TRBD2. The CDR3 runs to 14 residues. V was pared by 4 bases and J by 3 bases, with 2 bases of the junction left unmatched. Germline loops: CDR1 SGHDT, CDR2 YYEEEE.

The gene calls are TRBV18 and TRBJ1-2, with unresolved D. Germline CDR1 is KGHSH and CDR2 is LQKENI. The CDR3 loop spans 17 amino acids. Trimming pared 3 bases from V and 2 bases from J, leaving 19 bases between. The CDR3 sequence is CASSPVAQADKNYGYTF. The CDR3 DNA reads TGTGCCAGCTCACCGGTCGCGCAGGCCGATAAAAACTATGGCTACACCTTC.

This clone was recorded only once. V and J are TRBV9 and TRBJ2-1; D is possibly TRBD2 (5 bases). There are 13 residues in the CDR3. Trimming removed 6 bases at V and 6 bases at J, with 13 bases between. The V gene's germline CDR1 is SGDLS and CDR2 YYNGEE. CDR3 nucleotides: TGTGCCAGCACCCCTGCGGGTGGCAATGAGCAGTTCTTC. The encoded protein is CASTPAGGNEQFF. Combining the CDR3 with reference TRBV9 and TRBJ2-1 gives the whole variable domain DSGVTQTPKHLITATGQRVTLRCSPRSGDLSVYWYQQSLDQGLQFLIQYYNGEERAKGNILERFSAQQFPDLHSELNLSSLELGDSALYFCASTPAGGNEQFFGPGTRLTVL.

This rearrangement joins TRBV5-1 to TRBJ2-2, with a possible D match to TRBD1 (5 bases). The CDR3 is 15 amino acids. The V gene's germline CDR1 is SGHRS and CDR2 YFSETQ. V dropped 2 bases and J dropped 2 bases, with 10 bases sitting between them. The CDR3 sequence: CASSLQVPNTGELFF. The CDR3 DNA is TGCGCCAGCAGCTTACAGGTTCCAAACACCGGGGAGCTGTTTTTT.

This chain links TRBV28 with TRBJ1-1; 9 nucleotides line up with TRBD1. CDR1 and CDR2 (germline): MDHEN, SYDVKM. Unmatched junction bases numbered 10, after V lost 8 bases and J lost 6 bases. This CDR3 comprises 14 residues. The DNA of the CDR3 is TGTGCCAGCTCACGACAGGGGGGGATCCCTGAAGCTTTCTTT. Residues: CASSRQGGIPEAFF.

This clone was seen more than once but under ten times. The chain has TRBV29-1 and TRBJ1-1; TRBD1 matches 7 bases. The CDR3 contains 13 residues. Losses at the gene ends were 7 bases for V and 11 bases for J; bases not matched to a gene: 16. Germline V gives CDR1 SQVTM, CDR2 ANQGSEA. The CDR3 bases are TGCAGCGCTACGACAGGGCCAAGAGCTTCGGCTTTCTTT. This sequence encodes CSATTGPRASAFF.

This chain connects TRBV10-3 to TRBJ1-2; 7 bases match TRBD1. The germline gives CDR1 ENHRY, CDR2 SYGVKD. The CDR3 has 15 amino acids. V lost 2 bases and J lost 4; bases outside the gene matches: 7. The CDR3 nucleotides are TGTGCCATCAGTGAGGGACCCGGGACAGTCTATGGCTACACCTTC. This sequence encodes CAISEGPGTVYGYTF.

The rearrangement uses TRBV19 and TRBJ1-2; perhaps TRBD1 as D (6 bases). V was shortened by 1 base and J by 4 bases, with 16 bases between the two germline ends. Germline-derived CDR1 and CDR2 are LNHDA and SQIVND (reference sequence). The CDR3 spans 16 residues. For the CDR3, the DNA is TGTGCCAGTAGTATAGCCGCCGAGGGCAGGGGCTATGGCTACACCTTC. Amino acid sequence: CASSIAAEGRGYGYTF.